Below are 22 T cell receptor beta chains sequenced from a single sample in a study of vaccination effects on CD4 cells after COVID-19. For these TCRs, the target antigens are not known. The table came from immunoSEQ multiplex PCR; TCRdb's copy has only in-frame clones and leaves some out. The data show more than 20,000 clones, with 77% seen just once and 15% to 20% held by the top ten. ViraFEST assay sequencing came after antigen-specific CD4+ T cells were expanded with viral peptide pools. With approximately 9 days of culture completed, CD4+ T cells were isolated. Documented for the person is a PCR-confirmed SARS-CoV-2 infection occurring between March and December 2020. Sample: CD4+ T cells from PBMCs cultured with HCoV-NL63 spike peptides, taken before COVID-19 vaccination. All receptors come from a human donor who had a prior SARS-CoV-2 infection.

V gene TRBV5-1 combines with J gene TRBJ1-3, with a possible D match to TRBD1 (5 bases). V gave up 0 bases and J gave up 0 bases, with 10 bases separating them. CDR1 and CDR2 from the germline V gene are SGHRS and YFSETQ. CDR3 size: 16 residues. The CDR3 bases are TGCGCCAGCAGCTTGGCGGGGACCTCCTCTGGAAACACCATATATTTT. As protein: CASSLAGTSSGNTIYF. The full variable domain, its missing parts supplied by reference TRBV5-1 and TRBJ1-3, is KAGVTQTPRYLIKTRGQQVTLSCSPISGHRSVSWYQQTPGQGLQFLFEYFSETQRNKGNFPGRFSGRQFSNSRSEMNVSTLELGDSALYLCASSLAGTSSGNTIYFGEGSWLTVV.

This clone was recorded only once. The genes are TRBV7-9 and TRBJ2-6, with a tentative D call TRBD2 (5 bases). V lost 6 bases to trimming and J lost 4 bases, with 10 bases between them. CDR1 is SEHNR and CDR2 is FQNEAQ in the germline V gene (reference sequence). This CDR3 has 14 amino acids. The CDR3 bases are TGTGCCAGCAGTTTTTCGGGGGGGGCCAACGTCCTGACTTTC. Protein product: CASSFSGGANVLTF. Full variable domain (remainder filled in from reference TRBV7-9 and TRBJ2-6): DTGVSQNPRHKITKRGQNVTFRCDPISEHNRLYWYRQTLGQGPEFLTYFQNEAQLEKSRLLSDRFSAERPKGSFSTLEIQRTEQGDSAMYLCASSFSGGANVLTFGAGSRLTVL.

CDR3 residues: CASSLDEGTGGSGYTF. The CDR3 region has the DNA TGTGCCAGCAGCTTAGATGAAGGGACAGGTGGTAGTGGCTACACCTTC. The J gene is TRBJ1-2, the V gene TRBV11-2; 8 positions match TRBD1. The germline V gene has CDR1 SGHAT and CDR2 FQNNGV. Germline trimming cut 0 bases from V and 7 bases from J; bases unmatched to any gene: 10. The CDR3 sequence is 16 residues long.

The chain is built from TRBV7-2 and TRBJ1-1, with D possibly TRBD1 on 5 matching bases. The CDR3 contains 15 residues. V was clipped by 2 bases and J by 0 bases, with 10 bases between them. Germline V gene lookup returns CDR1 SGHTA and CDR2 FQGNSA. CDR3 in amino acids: CASSLRMGLNTEAFF. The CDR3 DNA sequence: TGTGCCAGCAGCTTAAGAATGGGGCTGAACACTGAAGCTTTCTTT. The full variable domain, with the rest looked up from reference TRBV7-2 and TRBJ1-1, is GAGVSQSPSNKVTEKGKDVELRCDPISGHTALYWYRQSLGQGLEFLIYFQGNSAPDKSGLPSDRFSAERTGGSVSTLTIQRTQQEDSAVYLCASSLRMGLNTEAFFGQGTRLTVV.

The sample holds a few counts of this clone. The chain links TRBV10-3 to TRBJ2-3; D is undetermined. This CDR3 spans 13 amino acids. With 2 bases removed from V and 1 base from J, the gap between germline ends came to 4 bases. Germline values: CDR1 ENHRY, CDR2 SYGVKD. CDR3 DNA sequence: TGTGCCATCAGTGAGCCGCGCACAGATACGCAGTATTTT. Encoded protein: CAISEPRTDTQYF.

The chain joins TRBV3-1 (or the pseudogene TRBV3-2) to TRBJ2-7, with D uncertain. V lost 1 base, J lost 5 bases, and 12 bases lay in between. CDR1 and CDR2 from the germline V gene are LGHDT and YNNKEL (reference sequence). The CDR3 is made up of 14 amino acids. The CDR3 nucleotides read TGTGCCAGCAGCCAAGTAGGGTTCCCCAACGAGCAGTACTTC. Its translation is CASSQVGFPNEQYF.

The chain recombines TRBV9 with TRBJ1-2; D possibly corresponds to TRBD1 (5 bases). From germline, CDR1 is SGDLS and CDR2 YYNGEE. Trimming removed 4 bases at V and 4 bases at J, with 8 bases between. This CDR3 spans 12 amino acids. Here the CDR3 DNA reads TGTGCCAGCAGCCCAGGGCCCTATGGCTACACCTTC. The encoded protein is CASSPGPYGYTF.

The CDR3 loop reads CASSPPRRGLTGDQYF. The CDR3 nucleotides are TGTGCCAGCTCACCTCCCCGGCGGGGACTTACGGGGGACCAGTACTTC. This chain connects TRBV18 to TRBJ2-5, with D perhaps TRBD2 (6 bases). This CDR3 has 16 residues. V was cut by 3 bases and J by 10 bases, with 24 bases left in between. Germline assignment: CDR1 KGHSH and CDR2 LQKENI.

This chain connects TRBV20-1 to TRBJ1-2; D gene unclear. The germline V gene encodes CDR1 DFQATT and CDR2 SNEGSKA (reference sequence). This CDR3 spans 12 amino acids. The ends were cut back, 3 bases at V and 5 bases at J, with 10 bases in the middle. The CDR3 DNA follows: TGCAGTGCTAGTGAGCGGGCTTATGGCTACACCTTC. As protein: CSASERAYGYTF.

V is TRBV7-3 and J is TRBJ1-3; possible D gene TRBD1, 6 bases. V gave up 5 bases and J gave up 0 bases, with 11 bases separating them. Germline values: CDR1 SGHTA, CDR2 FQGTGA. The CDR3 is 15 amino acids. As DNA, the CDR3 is TGTGCCAGCAGCCCCCCGGACAGCTCTGGAAACACCATATATTTT. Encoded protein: CASSPPDSSGNTIYF.

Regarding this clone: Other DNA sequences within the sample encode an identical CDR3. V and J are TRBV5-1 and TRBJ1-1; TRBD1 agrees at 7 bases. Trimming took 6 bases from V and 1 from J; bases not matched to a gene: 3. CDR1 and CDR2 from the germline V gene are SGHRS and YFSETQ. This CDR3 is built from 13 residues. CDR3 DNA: TGCGCCAGCACGAGGGACAGGAACACTGAAGCTTTCTTT. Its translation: CASTRDRNTEAFF.

The CDR3 region is CASSPWLGVDTEAFF. The CDR3 coding sequence is TGTGCCAGCTCACCGTGGCTTGGGGTAGACACTGAAGCTTTCTTT. The genes are TRBV18 and TRBJ1-1; the D is unclear. Deletions cut 3 bases from V and 3 bases from J, with 14 bases between. Germline V lookup: CDR1 KGHSH, CDR2 LQKENI. CDR3 length: 15 amino acids.

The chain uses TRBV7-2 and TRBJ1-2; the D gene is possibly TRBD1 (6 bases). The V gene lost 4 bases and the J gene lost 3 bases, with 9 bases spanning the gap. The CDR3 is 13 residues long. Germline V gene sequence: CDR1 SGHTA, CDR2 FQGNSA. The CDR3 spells CASSSGTYYGYTF. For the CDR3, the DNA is TGTGCCAGCAGCTCCGGGACATACTATGGCTACACCTTC.

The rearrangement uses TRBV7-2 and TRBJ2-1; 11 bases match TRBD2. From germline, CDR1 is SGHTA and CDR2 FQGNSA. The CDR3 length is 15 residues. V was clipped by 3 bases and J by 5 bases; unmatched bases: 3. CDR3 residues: CASSFRLAGHNEQFF. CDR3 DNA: TGTGCCAGCAGCTTCCGACTAGCGGGACACAATGAGCAGTTCTTC.

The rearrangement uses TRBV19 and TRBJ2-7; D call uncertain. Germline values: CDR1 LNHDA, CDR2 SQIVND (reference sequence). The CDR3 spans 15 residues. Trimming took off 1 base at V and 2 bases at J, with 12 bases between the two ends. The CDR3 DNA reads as TGTGCCAGTAGTATAGCTTCCGGACGACCCTACGAGCAGTACTTC. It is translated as CASSIASGRPYEQYF.

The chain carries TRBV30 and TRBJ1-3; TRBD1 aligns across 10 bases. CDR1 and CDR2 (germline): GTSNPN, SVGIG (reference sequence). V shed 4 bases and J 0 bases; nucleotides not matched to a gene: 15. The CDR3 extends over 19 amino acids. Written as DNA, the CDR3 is TGTGCCTGGATACCTCCCAGGACAGGGGGTGGCCTCTCTGGAAACACCATATATTTT. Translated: CAWIPPRTGGGLSGNTIYF.

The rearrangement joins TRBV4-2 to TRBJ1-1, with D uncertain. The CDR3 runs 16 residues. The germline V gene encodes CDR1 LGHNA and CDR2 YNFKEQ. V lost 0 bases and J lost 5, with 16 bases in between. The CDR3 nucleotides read TGTGCCAGCAGCCAAGATCCGGCGGGGTGGGCGACTGAAGCTTTCTTT. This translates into CASSQDPAGWATEAFF.

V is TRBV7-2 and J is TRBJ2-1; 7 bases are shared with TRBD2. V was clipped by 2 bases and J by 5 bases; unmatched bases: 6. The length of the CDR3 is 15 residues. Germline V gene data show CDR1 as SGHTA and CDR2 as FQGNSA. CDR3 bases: TGTGCCAGCAGCTTATTTCTAGCGGTGGACAATGAGCAGTTCTTC. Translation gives CASSLFLAVDNEQFF. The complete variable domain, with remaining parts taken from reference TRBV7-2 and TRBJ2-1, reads GAGVSQSPSNKVTEKGKDVELRCDPISGHTALYWYRQSLGQGLEFLIYFQGNSAPDKSGLPSDRFSAERTGGSVSTLTIQRTQQEDSAVYLCASSLFLAVDNEQFFGPGTRLTVL.

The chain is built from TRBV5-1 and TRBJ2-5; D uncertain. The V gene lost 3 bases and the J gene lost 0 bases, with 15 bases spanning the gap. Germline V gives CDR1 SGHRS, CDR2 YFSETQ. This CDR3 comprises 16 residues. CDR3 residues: CASSWGSTSYQETQYF. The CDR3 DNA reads TGCGCCAGCAGCTGGGGATCAACCTCGTACCAAGAGACCCAGTACTTC.

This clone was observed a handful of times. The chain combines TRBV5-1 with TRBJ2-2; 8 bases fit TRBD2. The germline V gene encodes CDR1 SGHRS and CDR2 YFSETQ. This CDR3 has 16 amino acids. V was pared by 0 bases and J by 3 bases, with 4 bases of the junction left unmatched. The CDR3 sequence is CASSLVPSGYTGELFF. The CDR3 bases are TGCGCCAGCAGCTTGGTTCCTAGCGGGTACACCGGGGAGCTGTTTTTT. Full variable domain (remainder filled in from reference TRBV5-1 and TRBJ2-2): KAGVTQTPRYLIKTRGQQVTLSCSPISGHRSVSWYQQTPGQGLQFLFEYFSETQRNKGNFPGRFSGRQFSNSRSEMNVSTLELGDSALYLCASSLVPSGYTGELFFGEGSRLTVL.

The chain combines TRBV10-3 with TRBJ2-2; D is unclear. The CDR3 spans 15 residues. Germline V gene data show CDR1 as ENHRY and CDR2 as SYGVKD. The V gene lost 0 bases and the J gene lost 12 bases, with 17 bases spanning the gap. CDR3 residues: CAISESAAVWGQLFF. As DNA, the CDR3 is TGTGCCATCAGTGAGTCAGCCGCCGTATGGGGTCAGCTGTTTTTT.

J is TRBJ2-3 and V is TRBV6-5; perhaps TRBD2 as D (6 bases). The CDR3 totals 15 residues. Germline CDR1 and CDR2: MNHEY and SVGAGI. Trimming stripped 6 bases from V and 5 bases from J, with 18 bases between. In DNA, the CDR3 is TGTGCCAGCAGACCCAACACGGGGGTTAAAGATACGCAGTATTTT. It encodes CASRPNTGVKDTQYF.